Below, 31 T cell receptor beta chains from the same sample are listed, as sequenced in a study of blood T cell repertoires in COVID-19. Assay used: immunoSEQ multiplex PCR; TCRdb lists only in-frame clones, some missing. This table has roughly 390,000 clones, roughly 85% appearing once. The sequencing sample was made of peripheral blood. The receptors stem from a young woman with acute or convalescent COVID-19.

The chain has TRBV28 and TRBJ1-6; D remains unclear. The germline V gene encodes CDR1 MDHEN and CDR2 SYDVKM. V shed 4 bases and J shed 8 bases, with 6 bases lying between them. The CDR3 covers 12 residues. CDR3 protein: CASSSSYSPLHF. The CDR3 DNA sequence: TGTGCCAGCAGTTCCTCTTATTCACCCCTCCACTTT.

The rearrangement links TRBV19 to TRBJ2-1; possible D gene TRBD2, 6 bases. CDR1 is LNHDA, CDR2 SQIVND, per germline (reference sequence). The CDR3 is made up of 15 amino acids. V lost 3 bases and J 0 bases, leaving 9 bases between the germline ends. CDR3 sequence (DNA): TGTGCCAGTAGTATGACGGGGGACTCCTACAATGAGCAGTTCTTC. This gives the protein CASSMTGDSYNEQFF.

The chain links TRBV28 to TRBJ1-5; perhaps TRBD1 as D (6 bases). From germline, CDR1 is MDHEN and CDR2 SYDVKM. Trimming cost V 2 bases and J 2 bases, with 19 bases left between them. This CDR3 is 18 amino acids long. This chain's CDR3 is CASSLNVQGSGGNQPQHF. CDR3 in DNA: TGTGCCAGCAGTTTAAATGTCCAGGGGAGTGGCGGCAATCAGCCCCAGCATTTT.

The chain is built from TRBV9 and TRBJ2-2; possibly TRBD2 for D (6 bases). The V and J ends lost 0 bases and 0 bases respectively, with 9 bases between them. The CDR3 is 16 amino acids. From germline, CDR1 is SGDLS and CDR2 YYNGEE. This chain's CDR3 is CASSVEAGPNTGELFF. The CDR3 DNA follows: TGTGCCAGCAGCGTAGAAGCGGGCCCGAACACCGGGGAGCTGTTTTTT. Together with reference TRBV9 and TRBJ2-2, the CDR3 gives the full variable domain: DSGVTQTPKHLITATGQRVTLRCSPRSGDLSVYWYQQSLDQGLQFLIQYYNGEERAKGNILERFSAQQFPDLHSELNLSSLELGDSALYFCASSVEAGPNTGELFFGEGSRLTVL.

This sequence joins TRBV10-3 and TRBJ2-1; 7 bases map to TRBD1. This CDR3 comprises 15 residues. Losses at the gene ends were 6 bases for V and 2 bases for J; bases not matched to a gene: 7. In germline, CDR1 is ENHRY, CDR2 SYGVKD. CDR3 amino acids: CAIRSEGAAYNEQFF. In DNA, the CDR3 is TGTGCCATCAGGTCCGAGGGGGCCGCCTACAATGAGCAGTTCTTC.

The CDR3 region is CASSFSGEGHNEQFF. The CDR3 nucleotides read TGTGCCAGCAGTTTTTCGGGGGAGGGCCACAATGAGCAGTTCTTC. V is TRBV28 and J is TRBJ2-1, with 7 bases that match TRBD2. Germline CDR1 and CDR2: MDHEN and SYDVKM. CDR3 length equals 15 residues. Germline trimming cut 3 bases from V and 5 bases from J; bases unmatched to any gene: 7.

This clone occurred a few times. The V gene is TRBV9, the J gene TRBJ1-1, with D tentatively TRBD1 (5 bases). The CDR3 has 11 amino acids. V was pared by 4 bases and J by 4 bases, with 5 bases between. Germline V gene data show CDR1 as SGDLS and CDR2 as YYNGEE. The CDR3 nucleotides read TGTGCCAGCAGCAGGGGCACTGAAGCTTTCTTT. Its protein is CASSRGTEAFF.

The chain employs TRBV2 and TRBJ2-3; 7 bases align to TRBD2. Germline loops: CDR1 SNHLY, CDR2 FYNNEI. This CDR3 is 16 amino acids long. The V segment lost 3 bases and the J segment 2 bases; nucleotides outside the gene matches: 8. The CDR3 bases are TGTGCCAGCAGTGATGGGCGAAGCGGGGACACAGATACGCAGTATTTT. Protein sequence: CASSDGRSGDTDTQYF.

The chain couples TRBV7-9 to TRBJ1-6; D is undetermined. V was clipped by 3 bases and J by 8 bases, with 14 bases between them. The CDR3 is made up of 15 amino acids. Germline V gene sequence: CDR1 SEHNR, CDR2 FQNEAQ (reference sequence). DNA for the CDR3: TGTGCCAGCAGCTTTAGAGGGTCCCTGGATTCACCCCTCCACTTT. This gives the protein CASSFRGSLDSPLHF.

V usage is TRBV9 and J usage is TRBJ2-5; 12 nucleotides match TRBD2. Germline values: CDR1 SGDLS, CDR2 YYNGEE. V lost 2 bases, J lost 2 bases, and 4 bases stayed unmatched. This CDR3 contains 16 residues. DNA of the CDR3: TGTGCCAGCAGCGTTGGACTAGCGGGGCTTCAAGAGACCCAGTACTTC. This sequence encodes CASSVGLAGLQETQYF.

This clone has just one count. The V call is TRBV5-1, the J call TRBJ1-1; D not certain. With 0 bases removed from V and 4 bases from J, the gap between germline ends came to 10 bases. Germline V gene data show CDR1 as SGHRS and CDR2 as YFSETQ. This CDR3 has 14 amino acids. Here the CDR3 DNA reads TGCGCCAGCAGCTTGGGCGGCGAGGGCACTGAAGCTTTCTTT. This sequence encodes CASSLGGEGTEAFF.

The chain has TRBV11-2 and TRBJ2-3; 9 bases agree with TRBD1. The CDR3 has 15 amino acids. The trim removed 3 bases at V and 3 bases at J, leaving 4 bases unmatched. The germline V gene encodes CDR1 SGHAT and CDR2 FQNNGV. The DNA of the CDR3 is TGTGCCAGCAGCTTCGGGACAGGGAAAACAGATACGCAGTATTTT. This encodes CASSFGTGKTDTQYF.

The DNA for the CDR3 is TGTGCCAGCAGCGTAGAAGGTGGGGCAGACAACCCGTATGGCTACACCTTC. Translation: CASSVEGGADNPYGYTF. The rearrangement uses TRBV9 and TRBJ1-2; D is possibly TRBD1 (5 bases). Germline-derived CDR1 and CDR2 are SGDLS and YYNGEE. The CDR3 loop spans 17 amino acids. V shed 0 bases and J shed 5 bases, with 20 bases lying between them.

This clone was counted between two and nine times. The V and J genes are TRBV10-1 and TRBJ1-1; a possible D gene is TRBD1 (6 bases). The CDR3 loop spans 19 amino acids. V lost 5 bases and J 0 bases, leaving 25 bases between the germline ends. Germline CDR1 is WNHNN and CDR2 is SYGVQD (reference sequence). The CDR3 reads CASSKPRHDRSGMNTEAFF. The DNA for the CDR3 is TGCGCCAGCAGTAAGCCTCGTCACGACAGGTCTGGCATGAACACTGAAGCTTTCTTT.

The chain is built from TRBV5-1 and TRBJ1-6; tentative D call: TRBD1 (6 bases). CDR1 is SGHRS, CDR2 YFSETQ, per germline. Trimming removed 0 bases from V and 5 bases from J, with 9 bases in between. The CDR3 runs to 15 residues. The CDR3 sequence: CASSLVGADNSPLHF. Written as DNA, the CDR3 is TGCGCCAGCAGCTTGGTGGGGGCGGATAATTCACCCCTCCACTTT. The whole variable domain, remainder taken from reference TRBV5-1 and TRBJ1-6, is KAGVTQTPRYLIKTRGQQVTLSCSPISGHRSVSWYQQTPGQGLQFLFEYFSETQRNKGNFPGRFSGRQFSNSRSEMNVSTLELGDSALYLCASSLVGADNSPLHFGNGTRLTVT.

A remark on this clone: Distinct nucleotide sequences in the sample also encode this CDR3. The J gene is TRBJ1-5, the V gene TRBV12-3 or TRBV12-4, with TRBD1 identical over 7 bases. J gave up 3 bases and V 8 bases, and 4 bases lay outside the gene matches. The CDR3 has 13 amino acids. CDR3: CASSGQLNQPQHF. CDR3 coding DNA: TGTGCCAGCTCGGGACAGCTCAATCAGCCCCAGCATTTT.

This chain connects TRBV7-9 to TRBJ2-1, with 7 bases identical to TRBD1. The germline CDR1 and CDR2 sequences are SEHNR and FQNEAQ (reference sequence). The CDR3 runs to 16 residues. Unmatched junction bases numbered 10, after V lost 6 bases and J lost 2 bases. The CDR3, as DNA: TGTGCCAGCAGGTCCCCCGGGACAGAGACCTACAATGAGCAGTTCTTC. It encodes CASRSPGTETYNEQFF. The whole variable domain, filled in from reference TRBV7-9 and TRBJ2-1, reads DTGVSQNPRHKITKRGQNVTFRCDPISEHNRLYWYRQTLGQGPEFLTYFQNEAQLEKSRLLSDRFSAERPKGSFSTLEIQRTEQGDSAMYLCASRSPGTETYNEQFFGPGTRLTVL.

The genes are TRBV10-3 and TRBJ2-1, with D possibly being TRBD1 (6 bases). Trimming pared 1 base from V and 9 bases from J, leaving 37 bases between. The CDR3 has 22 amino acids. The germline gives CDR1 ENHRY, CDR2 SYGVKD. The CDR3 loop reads CAISEFVVGSFGLDSEGGEQFF. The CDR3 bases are TGTGCCATCAGTGAGTTTGTGGTAGGTAGTTTCGGACTGGACAGTGAAGGTGGTGAGCAGTTCTTC.

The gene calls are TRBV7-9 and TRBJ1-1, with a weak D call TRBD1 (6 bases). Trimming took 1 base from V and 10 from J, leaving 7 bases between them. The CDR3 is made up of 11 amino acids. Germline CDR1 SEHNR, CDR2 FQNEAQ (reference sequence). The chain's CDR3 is CASSLGQVAFF. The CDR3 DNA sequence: TGTGCCAGCAGCTTAGGACAGGTAGCTTTCTTT.

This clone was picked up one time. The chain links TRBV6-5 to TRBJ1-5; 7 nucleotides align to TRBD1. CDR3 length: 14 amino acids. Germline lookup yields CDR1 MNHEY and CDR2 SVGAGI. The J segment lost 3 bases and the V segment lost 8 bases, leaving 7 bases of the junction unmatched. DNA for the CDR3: TGTGCCAGCCATTTGGGACAGCCCAATCAGCCCCAGCATTTT. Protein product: CASHLGQPNQPQHF.

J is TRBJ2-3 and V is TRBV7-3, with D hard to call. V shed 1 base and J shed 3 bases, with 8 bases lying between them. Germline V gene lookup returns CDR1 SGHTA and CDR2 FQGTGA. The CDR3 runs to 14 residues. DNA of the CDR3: TGTGCCAGCAGCTTAAGCGGCCGGACAGATACGCAGTATTTT. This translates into CASSLSGRTDTQYF.

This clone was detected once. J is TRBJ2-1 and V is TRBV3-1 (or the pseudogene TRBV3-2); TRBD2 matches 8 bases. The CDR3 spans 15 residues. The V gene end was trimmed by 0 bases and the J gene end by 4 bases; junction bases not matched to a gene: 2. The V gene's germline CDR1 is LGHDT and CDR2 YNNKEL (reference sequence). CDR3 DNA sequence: TGTGCCAGCAGCCAAGAGTTAGCGGGGTACAATGAGCAGTTCTTC. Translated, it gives CASSQELAGYNEQFF.

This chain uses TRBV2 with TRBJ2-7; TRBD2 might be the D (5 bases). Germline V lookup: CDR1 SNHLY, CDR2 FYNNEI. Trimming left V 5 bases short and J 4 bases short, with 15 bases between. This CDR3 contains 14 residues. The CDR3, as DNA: TGTGCCAGCAGTTGGACTTCAGAGAAGTACGAGCAGTACTTC. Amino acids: CASSWTSEKYEQYF.

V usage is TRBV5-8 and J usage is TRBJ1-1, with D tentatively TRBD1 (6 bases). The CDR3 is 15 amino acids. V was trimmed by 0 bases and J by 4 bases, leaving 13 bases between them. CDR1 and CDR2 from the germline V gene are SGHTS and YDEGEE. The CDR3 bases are TGTGCCAGCAGCTTGGTTGGCAGGGGCGGCACTGAAGCTTTCTTT. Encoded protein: CASSLVGRGGTEAFF.

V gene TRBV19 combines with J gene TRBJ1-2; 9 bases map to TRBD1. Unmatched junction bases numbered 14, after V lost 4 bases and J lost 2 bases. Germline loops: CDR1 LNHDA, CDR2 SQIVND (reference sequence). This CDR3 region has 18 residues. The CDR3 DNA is TGTGCCAGTAGTACTATACCGGAGGGACAGGGAAGGAACTATGGCTACACCTTC. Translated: CASSTIPEGQGRNYGYTF. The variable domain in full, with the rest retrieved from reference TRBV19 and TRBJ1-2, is DGGITQSPKYLFRKEGQNVTLSCEQNLNHDAMYWYRQDPGQGLRLIYYSQIVNDFQKGDIAEGYSVSREKKESFPLTVTSAQKNPTAFYLCASSTIPEGQGRNYGYTFGSGTRLTVV.

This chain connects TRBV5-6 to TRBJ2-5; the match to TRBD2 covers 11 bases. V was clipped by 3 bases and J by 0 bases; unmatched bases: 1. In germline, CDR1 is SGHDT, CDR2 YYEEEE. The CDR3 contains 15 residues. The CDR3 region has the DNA TGTGCCAGCAGCTCGACTAGCGGGGACCAAGAGACCCAGTACTTC. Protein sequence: CASSSTSGDQETQYF.

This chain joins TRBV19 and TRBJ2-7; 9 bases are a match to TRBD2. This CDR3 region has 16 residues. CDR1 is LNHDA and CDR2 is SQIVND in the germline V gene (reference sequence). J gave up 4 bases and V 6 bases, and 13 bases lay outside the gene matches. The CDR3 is CASSPSSGATYYEQYF. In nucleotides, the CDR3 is TGTGCCAGTAGCCCTTCTAGCGGGGCCACATATTACGAGCAGTACTTC.

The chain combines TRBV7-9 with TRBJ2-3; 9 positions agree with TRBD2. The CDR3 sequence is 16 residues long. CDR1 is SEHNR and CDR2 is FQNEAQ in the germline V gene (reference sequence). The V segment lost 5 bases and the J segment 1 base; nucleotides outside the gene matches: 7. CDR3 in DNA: TGTGCCAGCAGCCCAGGGGTAGCGGGGGGCACAGATACGCAGTATTTT. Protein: CASSPGVAGGTDTQYF.

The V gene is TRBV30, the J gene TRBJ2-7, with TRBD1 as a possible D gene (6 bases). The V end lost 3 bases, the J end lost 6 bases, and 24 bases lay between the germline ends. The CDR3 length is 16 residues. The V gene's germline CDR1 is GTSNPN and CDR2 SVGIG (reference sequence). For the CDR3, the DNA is TGTGCCTGGAGGGAATATACAGGGTACTCGTACGGCGAGCAGTACTTC. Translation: CAWREYTGYSYGEQYF.

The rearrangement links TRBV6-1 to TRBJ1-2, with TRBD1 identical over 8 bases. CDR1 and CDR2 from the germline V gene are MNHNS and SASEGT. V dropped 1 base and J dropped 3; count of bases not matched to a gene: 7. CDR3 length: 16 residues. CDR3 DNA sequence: TGTGCCAGCAGTGAAGGCACAATGACAGGGGACTATGGCTACACCTTC. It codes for CASSEGTMTGDYGYTF.

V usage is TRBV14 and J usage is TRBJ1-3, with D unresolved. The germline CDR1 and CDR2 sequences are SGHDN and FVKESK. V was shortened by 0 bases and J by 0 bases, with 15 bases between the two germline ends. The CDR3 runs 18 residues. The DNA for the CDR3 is TGTGCCAGCAGCCAAGATGGCACAGATTATATCTCTGGAAACACCATATATTTT. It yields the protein CASSQDGTDYISGNTIYF.